These 4 T cell receptor beta chains were all obtained from the same sample, sequenced in a study of shared clonotypes between healthy human individuals. Generated by immunoSEQ multiplex PCR, the TCRdb table keeps only in-frame clones and is missing some. The profile covers millions of clones, with over 85% appearing a single time and approximately 1.2% taken by the ten largest. The naive CD8 population came from CD45RO-negative cells selected for CCR7, without terminally differentiated effector memory CD45RA+ cells. Material for sequencing was naive CD8+ T cells sorted from blood. These receptor sequences come from a man between 18 and 35 years old in good health.

The CDR3 region has the DNA TGTGCCATCAGTGACGACTTGGACAGACCAACTAATGAAAAACTGTTTTTT. This sequence encodes CAISDDLDRPTNEKLFF. The V call is TRBV10-3, the J call TRBJ1-4; D might be TRBD1 (6 bases). CDR3 length: 17 residues. Germline values: CDR1 ENHRY, CDR2 SYGVKD. Trimming left V 3 bases short and J 0 bases short, with 14 bases between.

The chain recombines TRBV6-4 with TRBJ2-1; D unresolved. The CDR3 is made up of 13 amino acids. The germline gives CDR1 MRHNA, CDR2 SNTAGT. CDR3 in amino acids: CASAEGPRYEQFF. The CDR3 DNA is TGTGCATCCGCCGAAGGACCTCGGTATGAGCAGTTCTTC.

V usage is TRBV5-1 and J usage is TRBJ2-7; 8 bases are a match to TRBD2. This CDR3 spans 14 amino acids. The germline gives CDR1 SGHRS, CDR2 YFSETQ. V lost 2 bases, J lost 2 bases, and 3 bases stayed unmatched. This CDR3 is CASSFREGAYEQYF. DNA of the CDR3: TGCGCCAGCAGCTTCCGGGAGGGGGCCTACGAGCAGTACTTC.

This clone was recorded only once. The chain employs TRBV27 and TRBJ1-1; D unresolved. Trimming took 6 bases from V and 3 from J, leaving 11 bases between them. The CDR3 runs to 13 residues. Germline loops: CDR1 MNHEY, CDR2 SMNVEV (reference sequence). CDR3 nucleotides: TGTGCCAGCAGGGTGTTTGGAGACACTGAAGCTTTCTTT. The encoded protein is CASRVFGDTEAFF.